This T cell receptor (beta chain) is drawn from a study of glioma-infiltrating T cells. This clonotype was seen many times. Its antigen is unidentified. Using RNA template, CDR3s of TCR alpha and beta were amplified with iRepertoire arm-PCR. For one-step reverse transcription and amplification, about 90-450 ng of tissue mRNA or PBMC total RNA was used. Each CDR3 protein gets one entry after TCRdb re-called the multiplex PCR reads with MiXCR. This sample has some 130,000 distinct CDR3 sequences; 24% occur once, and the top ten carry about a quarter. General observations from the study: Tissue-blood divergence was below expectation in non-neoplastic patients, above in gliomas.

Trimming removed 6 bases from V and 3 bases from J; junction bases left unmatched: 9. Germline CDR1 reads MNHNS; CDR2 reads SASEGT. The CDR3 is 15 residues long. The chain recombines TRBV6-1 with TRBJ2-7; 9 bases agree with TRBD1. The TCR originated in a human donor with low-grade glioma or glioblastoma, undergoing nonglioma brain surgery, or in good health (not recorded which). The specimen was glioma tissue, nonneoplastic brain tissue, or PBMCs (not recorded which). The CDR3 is CASSDLGTGNYEQYV. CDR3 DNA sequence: TGTGCCAGCAGCGATCTGGGGACAGGGAACTACGAGCAGTACGTC.